This TCR beta chain was recovered during a study of CD4 and CD8 cells across lung adenocarcinoma regions. The patients had localized lung adenocarcinoma, a non-small cell subtype. Germline lookup yields CDR1 ENHRY and CDR2 SYGVKD. The J segment lost 10 bases and the V segment lost 2 bases, leaving 15 bases of the junction unmatched. The CDR3 is 17 amino acids. TCRdb re-analysed the PCR reads in MiXCR, keeping a single row per CDR3 protein. The table lists 16,000 or so distinct CDR3 sequences, about half of them singletons, with about three fifths in the top ten. The sequenced material came from CD8+ T cells from the center of a lung tumor. This TCR was sampled from a female donor with lung adenocarcinoma. The CD4 and CD8 labels of this study may be unreliable. This rearrangement joins TRBV10-3 to TRBJ2-1; 9 positions agree with TRBD2. The CDR3 sequence is CAISERTGGGGAGEQFF. The CDR3 DNA reads as TGTGCCATCAGTGAGCGGACGGGAGGCGGGGGGGCCGGGGAGCAGTTCTTC.